This TCR beta chain came from a study of cytomegalovirus exposure and HLA in healthy donors. Study observations and caveats: Under in vitro conditions, a few CMV-associated chains were confirmed as specific for CMV antigens. There were 160 or so TCR beta chains listed as cytomegalovirus-associated.

This table comes from immunoSEQ multiplex PCR, and its TCRdb copy is limited to in-frame clones, with some not included. This sample has 110,000 to 150,000 clones, with about 94% found just once. Worth noting for this clone: The antigen is unknown.

V lost 4 bases to trimming and J lost 4 bases; unmatched junction nucleotides: 2. Germline values: CDR1 SNHLY, CDR2 FYNNEI. CDR3 length equals 14 residues. The chain links TRBV2 to TRBJ1-2; 11 nucleotides line up with TRBD1. Sequencing was done on a sample of PBMCs. The origin of this receptor is a man between 18 and 29 years old in good health and CMV-seropositive. CDR3 protein: CASSGDRGAYGYTF. The CDR3 coding sequence is TGTGCCAGCAGTGGGGACAGGGGGGCCTATGGCTACACCTTC.